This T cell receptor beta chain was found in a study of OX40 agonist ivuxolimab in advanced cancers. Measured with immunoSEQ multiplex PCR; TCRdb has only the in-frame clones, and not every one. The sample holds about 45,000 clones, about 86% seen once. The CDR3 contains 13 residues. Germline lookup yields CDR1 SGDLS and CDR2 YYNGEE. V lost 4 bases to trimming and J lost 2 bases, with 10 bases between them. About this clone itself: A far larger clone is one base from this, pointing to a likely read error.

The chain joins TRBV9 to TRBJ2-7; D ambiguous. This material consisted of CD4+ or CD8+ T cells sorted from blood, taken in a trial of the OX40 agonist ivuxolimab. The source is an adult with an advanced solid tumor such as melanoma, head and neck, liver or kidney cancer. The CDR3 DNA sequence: TGTGCCAGCAGCCCGACACCTACCTACGAGCAGTACTTC. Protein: CASSPTPTYEQYF.